This paragraph reports one TCR beta chain. Its antigen is unknown. Measured with immunoSEQ multiplex PCR; TCRdb has only the in-frame clones, and not every one. The table has about 330,000 clones, roughly 84% seen once. CD8 memory fractions consisted of CD45RO+ and CCR7-negative CD45RA+ TemRA cells together. The data derive from a study of shared clonotypes between healthy human individuals. The V end lost 4 bases, the J end lost 1 base, and 13 bases lay between the germline ends. CDR3 size: 16 residues. CDR1 and CDR2 (germline): MNHEY, SMNVEV (reference sequence). Study-wide findings and caveats: In general, naive subsets displayed greater estimated richness than memory subsets did. Sorted-subset samples were not fully sequenced, rarefaction indicated. The donor pool, a small one, limited the genetic and exposure-history diversity represented.

The chain links TRBV27 to TRBJ1-4; D unresolved. The sample comprised memory CD8+ T cells sorted from blood. Specified subset: CD45RO+ cells pooled with CCR7-negative TemRA cells. This clonotype was sampled from a man between 18 and 35 years old in good health. The CDR3 is CASSYGGLVTNEKLFF. The DNA of the CDR3 is TGTGCCAGCAGTTATGGAGGGTTGGTAACTAATGAAAAACTGTTTTTT. Drawing the rest from reference TRBV27 and TRBJ1-4, the complete variable domain is EAQVTQNPRYLITVTGKKLTVTCSQNMNHEYMSWYRQDPGLGLRQIYYSMNVEVTDKGDVPEGYKVSRKEKRNFPLILESPSPNQTSLYFCASSYGGLVTNEKLFFGSGTQLSVL.